A single sample is the source of the 2 T cell receptor beta chains below, sequenced in a study of cytomegalovirus exposure and HLA in healthy donors. Both 60 Vbeta primers and 13 Jbeta primers went into the PCR. The method was immunoSEQ multiplex PCR; TCRdb's version includes in-frame clones alone and lacks a portion of them. The sample has some 110,000 clones; 83% are singletons. The material sequenced was PBMCs. All receptors come from a man younger than 35 in good health and CMV-seronegative.

This sequence joins TRBV13 and TRBJ2-7; unclear D gene. The V gene's germline CDR1 is PRHDT and CDR2 FYEKMQ (reference sequence). The CDR3 totals 11 residues. Trimming stripped 5 bases from V and 5 bases from J, with 7 bases between. For the CDR3, the DNA is TGTGCCAGCAGCCCCGGAGACGAGCAGTACTTC. Its translation: CASSPGDEQYF.

The CDR3 spells CASSQEWGQATLLAGNTIYF. The DNA for the CDR3 is TGCGCCAGCAGCCAAGAGTGGGGACAGGCGACCCTTTTGGCCGGAAACACCATATATTTT. The chain combines TRBV4-3 with TRBJ1-3; the match to TRBD1 covers 8 bases. The CDR3 is 20 residues long. J was trimmed by 4 bases and V by 0 bases; bases with no gene match: 17. Germline CDR1 LGHNA, CDR2 YSLEER.